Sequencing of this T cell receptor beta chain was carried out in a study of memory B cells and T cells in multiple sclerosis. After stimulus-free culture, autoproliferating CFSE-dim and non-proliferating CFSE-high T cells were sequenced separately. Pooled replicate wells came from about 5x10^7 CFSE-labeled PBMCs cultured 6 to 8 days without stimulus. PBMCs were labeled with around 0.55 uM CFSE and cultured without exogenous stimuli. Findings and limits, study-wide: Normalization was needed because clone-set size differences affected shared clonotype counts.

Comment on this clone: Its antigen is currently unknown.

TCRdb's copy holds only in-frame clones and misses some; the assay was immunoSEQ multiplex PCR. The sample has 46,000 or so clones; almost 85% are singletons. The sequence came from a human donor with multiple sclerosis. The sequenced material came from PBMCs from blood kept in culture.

The CDR3 here is CASSPSGRPYEQYF. The CDR3 DNA reads as TGTGCCAGCAGCCCCTCAGGTCGGCCCTACGAGCAGTACTTC. V and J are TRBV9 and TRBJ2-7; D not certain. CDR3 length: 14 residues. V was pared by 4 bases and J by 2 bases, with 13 bases between. From germline, CDR1 is SGDLS and CDR2 YYNGEE. Full variable domain (remainder filled in from reference TRBV9 and TRBJ2-7): DSGVTQTPKHLITATGQRVTLRCSPRSGDLSVYWYQQSLDQGLQFLIQYYNGEERAKGNILERFSAQQFPDLHSELNLSSLELGDSALYFCASSPSGRPYEQYFGPGTRLTVT.